This T cell receptor (beta chain) comes out of a study of T cell repertoires in cytomegalovirus infection. Study background: Used in the study were CMV epitopes, some recently identified and HLA-C-restricted, others well-studied and HLA-B-restricted. General observations from the study: Clonotype analysis showed dominance of the ex vivo response by HLA-C-restricted CMV-specific TCR beta clonotypes.

In regard to this clonotype: Its specificity is not known.

From the reads, TCRdb called clonotypes with MiXCR, one entry per CDR3 protein. The sample lists approximately 910,000 distinct CDR3 sequences, approximately 32% occurring once. V was clipped by 0 bases and J by 4 bases, with 12 bases between them. Germline V gene sequence: CDR1 SGHNT, CDR2 YYREEE (reference sequence). The CDR3 is 15 residues long. The sample consisted of cultured CD8+ T cells from PBMCs, taken from culture after CMV antigen stimulation. The TCR sequence derives from a human donor in good health (CMV status not recorded). Some clones in this sample may be carry-over from other donors' samples. The chain is built from TRBV5-4 and TRBJ2-3, with D possibly TRBD2 on 5 matching bases. CDR3 bases: TGTGCCAGCAGCTTGGTTGGGAGCACACCAGATACGCAGTATTTT. Protein sequence: CASSLVGSTPDTQYF.